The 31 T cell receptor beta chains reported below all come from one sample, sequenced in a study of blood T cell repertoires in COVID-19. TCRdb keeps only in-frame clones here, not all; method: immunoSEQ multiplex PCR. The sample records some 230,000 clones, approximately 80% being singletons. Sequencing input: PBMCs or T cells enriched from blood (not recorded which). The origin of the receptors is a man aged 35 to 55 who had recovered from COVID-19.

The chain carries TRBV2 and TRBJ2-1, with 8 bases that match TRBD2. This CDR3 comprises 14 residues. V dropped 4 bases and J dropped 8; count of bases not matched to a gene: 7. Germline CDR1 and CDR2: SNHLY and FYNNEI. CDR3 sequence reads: CASSAGREKDEQFF. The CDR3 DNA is TGTGCCAGCAGTGCCGGGAGGGAAAAAGATGAGCAGTTCTTC.

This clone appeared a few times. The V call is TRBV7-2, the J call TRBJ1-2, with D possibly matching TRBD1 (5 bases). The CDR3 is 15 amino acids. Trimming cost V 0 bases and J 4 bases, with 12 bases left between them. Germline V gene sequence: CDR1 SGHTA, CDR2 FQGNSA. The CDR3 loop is CASSLAGEGTYGYTF. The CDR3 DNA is TGTGCCAGCAGCTTAGCAGGGGAGGGGACCTATGGCTACACCTTC.

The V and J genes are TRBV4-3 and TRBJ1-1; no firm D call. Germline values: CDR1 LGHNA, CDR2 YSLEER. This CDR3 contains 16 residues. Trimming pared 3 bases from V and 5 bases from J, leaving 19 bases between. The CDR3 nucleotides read TGCGCCAGCAGCCAGGCCCCGGTTGAGGGCGTAACTGAAGCTTTCTTT. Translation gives CASSQAPVEGVTEAFF.

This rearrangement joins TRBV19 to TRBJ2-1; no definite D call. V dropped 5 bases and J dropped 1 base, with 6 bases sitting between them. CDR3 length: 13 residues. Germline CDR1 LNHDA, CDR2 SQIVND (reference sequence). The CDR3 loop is CASSSRSYNEQFF. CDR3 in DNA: TGTGCCAGTAGTTCCCGTTCCTACAATGAGCAGTTCTTC.

The CDR3 is CASRPGEAGAYGYTF. In DNA form, the CDR3 reads TGTGCCAGCAGGCCCGGCGAGGCAGGGGCATATGGCTACACCTTC. The chain uses TRBV27 and TRBJ1-2; the D gene is possibly TRBD1 (6 bases). Germline V gene lookup returns CDR1 MNHEY and CDR2 SMNVEV (reference sequence). The V gene lost 6 bases and the J gene lost 5 bases, with 19 bases spanning the gap. This CDR3 contains 15 residues.

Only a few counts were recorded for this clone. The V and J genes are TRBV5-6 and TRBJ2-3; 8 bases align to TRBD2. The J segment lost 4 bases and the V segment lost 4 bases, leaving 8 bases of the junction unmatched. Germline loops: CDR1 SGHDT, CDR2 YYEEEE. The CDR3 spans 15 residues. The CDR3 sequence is CASSVRYGGADTQYF. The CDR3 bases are TGTGCCAGCAGCGTGAGATACGGGGGGGCAGATACGCAGTATTTT.

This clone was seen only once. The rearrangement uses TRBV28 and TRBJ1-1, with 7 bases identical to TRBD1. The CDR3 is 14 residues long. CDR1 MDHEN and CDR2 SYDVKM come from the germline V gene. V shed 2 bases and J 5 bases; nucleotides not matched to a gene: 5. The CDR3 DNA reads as TGTGCCAGCAGTTTACCCACAGGGGAAACTGAAGCTTTCTTT. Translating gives CASSLPTGETEAFF.

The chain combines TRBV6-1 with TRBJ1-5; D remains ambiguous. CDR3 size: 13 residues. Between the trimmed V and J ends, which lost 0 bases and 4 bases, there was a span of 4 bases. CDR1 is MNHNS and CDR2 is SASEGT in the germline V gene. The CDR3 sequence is CASSEASNQPQHF. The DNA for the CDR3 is TGTGCCAGCAGTGAAGCGTCGAATCAGCCCCAGCATTTT.

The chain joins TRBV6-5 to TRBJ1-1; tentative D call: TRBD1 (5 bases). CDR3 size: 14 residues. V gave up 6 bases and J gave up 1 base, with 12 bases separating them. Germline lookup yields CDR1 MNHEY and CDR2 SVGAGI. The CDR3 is CASRKGLPNTEAFF. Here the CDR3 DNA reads TGTGCCAGCAGAAAGGGACTCCCGAACACTGAAGCTTTCTTT.

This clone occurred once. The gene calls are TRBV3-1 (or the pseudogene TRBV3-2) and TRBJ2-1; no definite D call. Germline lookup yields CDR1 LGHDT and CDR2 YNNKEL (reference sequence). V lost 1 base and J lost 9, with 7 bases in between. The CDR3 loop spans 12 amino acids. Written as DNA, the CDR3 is TGTGCCAGCAGCCAAGCTAGTGGTGAGCAGTTCTTC. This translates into CASSQASGEQFF.

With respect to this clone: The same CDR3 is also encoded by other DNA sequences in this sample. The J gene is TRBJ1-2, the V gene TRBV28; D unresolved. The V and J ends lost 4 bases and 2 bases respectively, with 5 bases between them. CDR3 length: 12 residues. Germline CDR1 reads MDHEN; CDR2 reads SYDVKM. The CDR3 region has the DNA TGTGCCAGCAGTTCAAGCAACTATGGCTACACCTTC. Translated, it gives CASSSSNYGYTF.

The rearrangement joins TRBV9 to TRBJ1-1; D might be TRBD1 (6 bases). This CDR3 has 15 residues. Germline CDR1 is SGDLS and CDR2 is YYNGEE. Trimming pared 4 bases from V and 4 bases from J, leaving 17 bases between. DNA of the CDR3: TGTGCCAGCAGCCCTACCGGGACATTCGGCACTGAAGCTTTCTTT. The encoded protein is CASSPTGTFGTEAFF.

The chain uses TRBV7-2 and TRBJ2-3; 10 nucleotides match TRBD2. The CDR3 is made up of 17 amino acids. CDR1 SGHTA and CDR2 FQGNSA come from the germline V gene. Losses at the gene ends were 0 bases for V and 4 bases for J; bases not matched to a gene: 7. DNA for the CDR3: TGTGCCAGCAGCTTAGCTCCTCTAGCGGGAGTTTCAGATACGCAGTATTTT. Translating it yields CASSLAPLAGVSDTQYF.

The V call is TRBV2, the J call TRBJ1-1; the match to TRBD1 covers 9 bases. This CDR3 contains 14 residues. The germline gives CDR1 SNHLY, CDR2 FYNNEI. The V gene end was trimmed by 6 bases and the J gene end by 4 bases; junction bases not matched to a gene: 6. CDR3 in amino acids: CASRGQGRGTEAFF. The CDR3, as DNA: TGTGCCAGCAGGGGACAGGGTCGTGGCACTGAAGCTTTCTTT.

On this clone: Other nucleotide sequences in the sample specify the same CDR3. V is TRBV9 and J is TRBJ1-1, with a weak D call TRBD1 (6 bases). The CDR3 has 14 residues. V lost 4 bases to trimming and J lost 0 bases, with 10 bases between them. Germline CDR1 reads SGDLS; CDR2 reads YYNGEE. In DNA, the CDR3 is TGTGCCAGCAGCCCCAGGGGCATGAACACTGAAGCTTTCTTT. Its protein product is CASSPRGMNTEAFF.

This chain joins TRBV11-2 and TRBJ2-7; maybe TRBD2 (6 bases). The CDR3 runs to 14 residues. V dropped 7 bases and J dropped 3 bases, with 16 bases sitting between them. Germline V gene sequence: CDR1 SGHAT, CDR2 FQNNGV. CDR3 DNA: TGTGCCAGCACCCGGCGGGGCACTTTCTACGAGCAGTACTTC. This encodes CASTRRGTFYEQYF.

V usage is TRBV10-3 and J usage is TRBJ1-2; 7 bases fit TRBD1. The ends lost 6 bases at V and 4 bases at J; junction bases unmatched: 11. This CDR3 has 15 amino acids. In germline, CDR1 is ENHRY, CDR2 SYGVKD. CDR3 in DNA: TGTGCCATCAGCCTCCTGGGACAGTCCTCCTATGGCTACACCTTC. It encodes CAISLLGQSSYGYTF.

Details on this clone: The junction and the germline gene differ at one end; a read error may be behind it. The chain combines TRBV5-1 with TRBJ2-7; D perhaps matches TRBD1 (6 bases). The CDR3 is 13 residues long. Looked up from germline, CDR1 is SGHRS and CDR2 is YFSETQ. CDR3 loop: CASRTGPSDEQYF. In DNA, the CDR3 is TGCGCCAGCAGGACAGGTCCCTCCGACGAGCAGTACTTC.

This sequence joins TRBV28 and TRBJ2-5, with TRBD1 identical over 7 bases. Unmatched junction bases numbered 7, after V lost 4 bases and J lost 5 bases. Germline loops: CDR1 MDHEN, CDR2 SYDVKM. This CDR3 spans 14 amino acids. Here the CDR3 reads CASSSPTGTETQYF. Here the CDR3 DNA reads TGTGCCAGCAGTTCCCCGACAGGGACGGAGACCCAGTACTTC.

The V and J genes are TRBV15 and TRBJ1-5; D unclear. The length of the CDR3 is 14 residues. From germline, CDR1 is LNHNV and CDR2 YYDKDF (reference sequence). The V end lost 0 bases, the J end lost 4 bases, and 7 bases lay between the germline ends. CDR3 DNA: TGTGCCACCAGCAGAGATTTTATTAATCAGCCCCAGCATTTT. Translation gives CATSRDFINQPQHF.

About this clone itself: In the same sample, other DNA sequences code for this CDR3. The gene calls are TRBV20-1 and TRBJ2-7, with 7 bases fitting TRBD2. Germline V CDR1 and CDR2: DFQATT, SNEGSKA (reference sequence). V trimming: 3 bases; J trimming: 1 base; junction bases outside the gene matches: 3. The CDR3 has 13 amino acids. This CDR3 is CSASGGSSYEQYF. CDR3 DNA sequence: TGCAGTGCTAGTGGCGGGAGTTCCTACGAGCAGTACTTC.

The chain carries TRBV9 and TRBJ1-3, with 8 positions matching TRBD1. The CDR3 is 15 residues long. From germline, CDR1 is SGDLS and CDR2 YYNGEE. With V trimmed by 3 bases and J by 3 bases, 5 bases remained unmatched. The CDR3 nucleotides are TGTGCCAGCAGCGACCAGGGGGCGCTTGGAAACACCATATATTTT. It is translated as CASSDQGALGNTIYF.

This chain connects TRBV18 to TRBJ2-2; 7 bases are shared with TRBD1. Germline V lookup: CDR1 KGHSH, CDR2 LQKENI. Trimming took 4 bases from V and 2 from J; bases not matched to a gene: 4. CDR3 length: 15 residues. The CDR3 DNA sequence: TGTGCCAGCTCACAGGGACAGAAAAACACCGGGGAGCTGTTTTTT. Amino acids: CASSQGQKNTGELFF.

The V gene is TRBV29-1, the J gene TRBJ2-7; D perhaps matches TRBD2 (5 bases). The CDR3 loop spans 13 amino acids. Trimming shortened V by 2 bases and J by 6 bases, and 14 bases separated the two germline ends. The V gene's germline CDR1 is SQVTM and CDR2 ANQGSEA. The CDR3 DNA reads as TGCAGCGTTGAAAAAGGTGGACGGGGCGAGCAGTACTTC. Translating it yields CSVEKGGRGEQYF.

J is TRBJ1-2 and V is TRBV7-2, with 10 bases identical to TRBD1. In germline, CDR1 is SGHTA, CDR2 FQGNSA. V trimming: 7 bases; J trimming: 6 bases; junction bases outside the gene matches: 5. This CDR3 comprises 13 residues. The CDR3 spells CASIPGTGDGYTF. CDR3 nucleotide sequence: TGTGCCAGCATCCCCGGGACAGGGGATGGCTACACCTTC.

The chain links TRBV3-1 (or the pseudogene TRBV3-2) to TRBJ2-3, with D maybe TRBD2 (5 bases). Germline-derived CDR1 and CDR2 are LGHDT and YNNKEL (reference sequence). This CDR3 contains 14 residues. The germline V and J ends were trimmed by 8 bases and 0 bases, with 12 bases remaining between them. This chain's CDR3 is CASADSSSTDTQYF. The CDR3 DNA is TGTGCCAGCGCGGACTCTTCTAGCACAGATACGCAGTATTTT.

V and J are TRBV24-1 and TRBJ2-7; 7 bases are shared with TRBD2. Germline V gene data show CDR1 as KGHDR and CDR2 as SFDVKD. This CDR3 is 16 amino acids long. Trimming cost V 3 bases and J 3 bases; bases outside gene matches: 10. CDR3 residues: CATSDPRWGGGYEQYF. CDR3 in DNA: TGTGCCACCAGTGATCCCCGTTGGGGCGGGGGCTACGAGCAGTACTTC.

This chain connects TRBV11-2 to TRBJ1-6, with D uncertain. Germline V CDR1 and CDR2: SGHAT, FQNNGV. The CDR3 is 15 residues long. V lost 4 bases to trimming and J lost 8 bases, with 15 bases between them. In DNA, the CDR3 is TGTGCCAGCAGCTCCTCCACACAAATGGATTCACCCCTCCACTTT. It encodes CASSSSTQMDSPLHF.

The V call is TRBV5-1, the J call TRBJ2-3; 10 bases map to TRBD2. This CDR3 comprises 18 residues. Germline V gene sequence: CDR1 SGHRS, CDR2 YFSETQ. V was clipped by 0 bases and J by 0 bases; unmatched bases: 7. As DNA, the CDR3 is TGCGCCAGCAGCTTGGACCCTAGCGGGAGTCGCAGCACAGATACGCAGTATTTT. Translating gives CASSLDPSGSRSTDTQYF. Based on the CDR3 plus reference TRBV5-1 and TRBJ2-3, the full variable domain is KAGVTQTPRYLIKTRGQQVTLSCSPISGHRSVSWYQQTPGQGLQFLFEYFSETQRNKGNFPGRFSGRQFSNSRSEMNVSTLELGDSALYLCASSLDPSGSRSTDTQYFGPGTRLTVL.

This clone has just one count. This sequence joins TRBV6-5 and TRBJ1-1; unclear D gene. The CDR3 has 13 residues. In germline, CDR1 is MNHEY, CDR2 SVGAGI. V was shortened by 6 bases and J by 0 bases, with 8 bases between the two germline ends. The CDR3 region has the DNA TGTGCCAGCAGGGCCGGGGTGAACACTGAAGCTTTCTTT. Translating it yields CASRAGVNTEAFF.

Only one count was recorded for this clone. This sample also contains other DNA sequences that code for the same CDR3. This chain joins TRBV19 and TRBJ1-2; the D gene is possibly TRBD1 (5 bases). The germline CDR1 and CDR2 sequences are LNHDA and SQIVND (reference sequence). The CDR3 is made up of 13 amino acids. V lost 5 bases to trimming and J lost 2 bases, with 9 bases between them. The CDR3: CASSVQGNYGYTF. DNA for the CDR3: TGTGCCAGTAGTGTTCAGGGAAACTATGGCTACACCTTC.